The 24 T cell receptor beta chains below were found in one sample sequenced in a study of naive CD8 T cells in extremely preterm neonates. Data came from immunoSEQ multiplex PCR; TCRdb stores just in-frame clones and leaves some out. Of around 23,000 clones listed, 70% to 90% are singletons. These receptors have no known antigen. Samples were taken at extremely preterm deliveries at roughly 22-28 weeks of gestation. Regarding the study as a whole: Relative to older groups, preterm infants had shorter, less trimmed CDR3s with fewer N additions.

The sample comprised naive CD8+ T cells from cord blood. Source of these receptors: a boy who was born preterm.

This chain connects TRBV19 to TRBJ1-6; D is perhaps TRBD1 (5 bases). The CDR3 runs to 16 residues. Germline V CDR1 and CDR2: LNHDA, SQIVND (reference sequence). The V gene lost 3 bases and the J gene lost 0 bases, with 9 bases spanning the gap. The chain's CDR3 is CASSMTGGSYNSPLHF. CDR3 coding DNA: TGTGCCAGTAGTATGACGGGGGGCTCCTATAATTCACCCCTCCACTTT.

V usage is TRBV11-1 and J usage is TRBJ1-2, with TRBD1 identical over 10 bases. This CDR3 is 14 amino acids long. J gave up 7 bases and V 5 bases, and 7 bases lay outside the gene matches. Per the germline V gene, CDR1 is SGHAT and CDR2 is FQDESV (reference sequence). This chain's CDR3 is CASSVIRDRGGYTF. CDR3 DNA sequence: TGTGCCAGCAGCGTAATCCGGGACAGGGGTGGCTACACCTTC. The full variable domain, with the rest looked up from reference TRBV11-1 and TRBJ1-2, is EAEVAQSPRYKITEKSQAVAFWCDPISGHATLYWYRQILGQGPELLVQFQDESVVDDSQLPKDRFSAERLKGVDSTLKIQPAELGDSAMYLCASSVIRDRGGYTFGSGTRLTVV.

The rearrangement uses TRBV5-1 and TRBJ2-7; 9 positions match TRBD1. This CDR3 has 13 amino acids. Looked up from germline, CDR1 is SGHRS and CDR2 is YFSETQ. V lost 0 bases to trimming and J lost 5 bases; unmatched junction nucleotides: 0. CDR3 in DNA: TGCGCCAGCAGCTTGGGACAGGGGGACGAGCAGTACTTC. It specifies CASSLGQGDEQYF.

A word on this clone: The sample holds other DNA sequences that translate to the same CDR3. The rearrangement uses TRBV30 and TRBJ1-1, with 8 bases identical to TRBD1. CDR1 GTSNPN and CDR2 SVGIG come from the germline V gene (reference sequence). Germline trimming cut 0 bases from V and 4 bases from J; bases unmatched to any gene: 1. CDR3 length equals 13 residues. The CDR3 reads CAWSVTGGTEAFF. CDR3 coding DNA: TGTGCCTGGAGTGTCACAGGGGGCACTGAAGCTTTCTTT.

The J gene is TRBJ1-2, the V gene TRBV9; no clear D gene. CDR3 length: 19 residues. The V gene lost 4 bases and the J gene lost 2 bases, with 27 bases spanning the gap. Germline V gene data show CDR1 as SGDLS and CDR2 as YYNGEE. Here the CDR3 reads CASSPRPRARFDTNYGYTF. The CDR3 DNA is TGTGCCAGCAGCCCGCGGCCGCGCGCGCGCTTTGACACGAACTATGGCTACACCTTC.

CDR3 sequence: CASSEGRGRGNTIYF. In nucleotides, the CDR3 is TGTGCCAGCAGTGAAGGCAGGGGGCGCGGAAACACCATATATTTT. The chain joins TRBV6-1 to TRBJ1-3, with TRBD1 matching 8 bases. V trimming: 1 base; J trimming: 4 bases; junction bases outside the gene matches: 3. Per the germline V gene, CDR1 is MNHNS and CDR2 is SASEGT. The CDR3 runs to 15 residues.

This clone was seen once. V is TRBV27 and J is TRBJ2-1; perhaps TRBD2 as D (6 bases). Between the trimmed V and J ends, which lost 4 bases and 0 bases, there was a span of 7 bases. Germline V gene sequence: CDR1 MNHEY, CDR2 SMNVEV (reference sequence). This CDR3 is 14 amino acids long. The CDR3, as DNA: TGTGCCAGCAGTTGGGGACTCTCCTACAATGAGCAGTTCTTC. This sequence encodes CASSWGLSYNEQFF.

The chain recombines TRBV6-1 with TRBJ1-2; D gene unclear. This CDR3 spans 12 amino acids. Per the germline V gene, CDR1 is MNHNS and CDR2 is SASEGT. V was pared by 6 bases and J by 0 bases, with 5 bases between. The CDR3 region is CASRGTNYGYTF. As DNA, the CDR3 is TGTGCCAGCAGGGGGACTAACTATGGCTACACCTTC.

The genes are TRBV19 and TRBJ2-5; TRBD1 matches 8 bases. From germline, CDR1 is LNHDA and CDR2 SQIVND (reference sequence). The CDR3 runs 13 residues. V lost 6 bases, J lost 3 bases, and 3 bases stayed unmatched. CDR3 amino acids: CASSEDREETQYF. The CDR3 nucleotides are TGTGCCAGTAGCGAGGACAGGGAAGAGACCCAGTACTTC.

This rearrangement joins TRBV10-1 to TRBJ2-7; the match to TRBD1 covers 9 bases. V lost 3 bases to trimming and J lost 4 bases; unmatched junction nucleotides: 4. Germline V gene data show CDR1 as WNHNN and CDR2 as SYGVQD (reference sequence). CDR3 length: 14 residues. Here the CDR3 reads CASSDGTGFYEQYF. CDR3 coding DNA: TGCGCCAGCAGTGACGGGACAGGGTTTTACGAGCAGTACTTC.

The V gene is TRBV4-2, the J gene TRBJ2-1; 8 positions match TRBD2. CDR3 length equals 17 residues. Looked up from germline, CDR1 is LGHNA and CDR2 is YNFKEQ. The junction had 6 bases not matched to a gene; V was cut back by 0 bases and J by 2 bases. The CDR3 nucleotides read TGTGCCAGCAGCCAAGATCGGCTAGCGGGTACCTACAATGAGCAGTTCTTC. The encoded protein is CASSQDRLAGTYNEQFF.

The gene calls are TRBV21-1 and TRBJ2-1; TRBD2, the table's D call, lacks a check against the DNA. TRBV21-1 is a pseudogene segment. The CDR3 totals 15 residues. The CDR3 sequence: CASSTLAGLYNEQFF. Here the CDR3 DNA reads TGTGCCAGCAGCACCCTAGCGGGGCTATACAATGAGCAGTTCTTC.

The J gene is TRBJ2-2, the V gene TRBV6-6; D not certain. The CDR3 runs to 13 residues. Germline-derived CDR1 and CDR2 are MNHNY and SVGAGI (reference sequence). V lost 2 bases and J lost 3, with 4 bases in between. DNA of the CDR3: TGTGCCAGCAGTTACCGACACACCGGGGAGCTGTTTTTT. The encoded protein is CASSYRHTGELFF.

With respect to this clone: Additional DNA sequences in this sample encode the identical CDR3. The V gene is TRBV9, the J gene TRBJ1-3; D is ambiguous. This CDR3 region has 15 residues. Trimming removed 0 bases at V and 0 bases at J, with 7 bases between. Germline V gene sequence: CDR1 SGDLS, CDR2 YYNGEE. CDR3 residues: CASSVGQISGNTIYF. For the CDR3, the DNA is TGTGCCAGCAGCGTAGGACAAATCTCTGGAAACACCATATATTTT.

V and J are TRBV19 and TRBJ1-1; D may be TRBD1 (6 bases). Trimming removed 3 bases from V and 0 bases from J, with 11 bases in between. The CDR3 covers 15 residues. Germline-derived CDR1 and CDR2 are LNHDA and SQIVND (reference sequence). The DNA of the CDR3 is TGTGCCAGTAGTATGGGGGGCGTTTTGAACACTGAAGCTTTCTTT. It is translated as CASSMGGVLNTEAFF.

This clone came up once. The CDR3 nucleotides are TGTGCCAGCAGCGTAGAGGGGACAGGGGGCCTCTATGGCTACACCTTC. Amino acid sequence: CASSVEGTGGLYGYTF. The chain has TRBV9 and TRBJ1-2; 12 bases fit TRBD1. The J segment lost 4 bases and the V segment lost 0 bases, leaving 4 bases of the junction unmatched. The germline CDR1 and CDR2 sequences are SGDLS and YYNGEE. This CDR3 contains 16 residues.

The chain uses TRBV13 and TRBJ2-1; D is perhaps TRBD1 (6 bases). Per germline, CDR1 PRHDT and CDR2 FYEKMQ (reference sequence). V was pared by 0 bases and J by 4 bases, with 7 bases between. The CDR3 extends over 14 amino acids. CDR3 sequence: CASSLGTGYNEQFF. CDR3 DNA: TGTGCCAGCAGCTTAGGGACAGGATACAATGAGCAGTTCTTC.

This clone was found a few times. CDR3 region: CASSLGGYGYTF. DNA of the CDR3: TGTGCCAGCAGCTTGGGGGGCTATGGCTACACCTTC. The chain employs TRBV5-6 and TRBJ1-2, with D hard to call. CDR1 is SGHDT and CDR2 is YYEEEE in the germline V gene. V was clipped by 0 bases and J by 4 bases, with 4 bases between them. This CDR3 is 12 amino acids long.

The chain is built from TRBV6-5 and TRBJ1-1, with D hard to call. Trimming shortened V by 2 bases and J by 4 bases, and 8 bases separated the two germline ends. The germline V gene has CDR1 MNHEY and CDR2 SVGAGI. The CDR3 totals 13 residues. The CDR3 spells CASSYRRGTEAFF. The CDR3 DNA reads TGTGCCAGCAGTTACCGGCGGGGCACTGAAGCTTTCTTT.

CDR3 nucleotides: TGTGCCAGCAGCCAAGGGACAGGGGGTAATTCACCCCTCCACTTT. Translated, it gives CASSQGTGGNSPLHF. V and J are TRBV14 and TRBJ1-6; 10 bases are shared with TRBD1. The J segment lost 6 bases and the V segment lost 1 base, leaving 0 bases of the junction unmatched. CDR1 and CDR2 from the germline V gene are SGHDN and FVKESK. The CDR3 spans 15 residues.

The CDR3 nucleotides read TGTGCCAGCAGTTACGGCCAGGGCCTTGAAGCTTTCTTT. It specifies CASSYGQGLEAFF. The chain links TRBV6-5 to TRBJ1-1, with TRBD1 as a possible D gene (5 bases). The germline V gene encodes CDR1 MNHEY and CDR2 SVGAGI. This CDR3 contains 13 residues. Trimming removed 2 bases at V and 7 bases at J, with 11 bases between.

The chain couples TRBV11-2 to TRBJ1-5; D is possibly TRBD1 (6 bases). Per the germline V gene, CDR1 is SGHAT and CDR2 is FQNNGV. Trimming pared 1 base from V and 6 bases from J, leaving 10 bases between. The CDR3 runs to 14 residues. The CDR3 bases are TGTGCCAGCAGCTTAGGGGGGGCAGGTCAGCCCCAGCATTTT. Amino acids: CASSLGGAGQPQHF.

This chain's CDR3 is CASRTGETQYF. The CDR3 nucleotides are TGTGCCAGCAGGACAGGAGAGACCCAGTACTTC. The rearrangement uses TRBV27 and TRBJ2-5; D is possibly TRBD1 (6 bases). Trimming left V 6 bases short and J 4 bases short, with 6 bases between. This CDR3 is built from 11 residues. Germline CDR1 reads MNHEY; CDR2 reads SMNVEV (reference sequence).

This chain links TRBV5-6 with TRBJ1-1; D ambiguous. This CDR3 has 15 amino acids. Germline V lookup: CDR1 SGHDT, CDR2 YYEEEE. Between the trimmed V and J ends, which lost 1 base and 0 bases, there was a span of 10 bases. DNA of the CDR3: TGTGCCAGCAGCTTGTTGAGCCGTTTGAACACTGAAGCTTTCTTT. Translation: CASSLLSRLNTEAFF.